The 10 T cell receptor beta chains below were found in one sample sequenced in a study of monozygotic twins with inflammatory bowel disease. TCRdb derives one entry per CDR3 protein from the 5' RACE reads, leaving out DNA. The repertoire table contains about 420,000 distinct CDR3 sequences. Sequencing was performed on blood. Receptors originate from a human donor with ulcerative colitis or Crohn's disease, or a healthy co-twin of an affected twin (not recorded which).

The chain is built from TRBV7-2 and TRBJ2-3; checking the TCRdb D call of TRBD2 is not possible without DNA. This CDR3 region has 15 residues. Germline values: CDR1 SGHTA, CDR2 FQGNSA. CDR3 sequence reads: CASSLEVSGTDTQYF.

The chain recombines TRBV4-3 with TRBJ2-7; TCRdb proposes TRBD2, but this gene call is untestable without DNA. The CDR3 spans 15 residues. Per germline, CDR1 LGHNA and CDR2 YSLEER. This chain's CDR3 is CASSQDGSGYYEQYF.

The chain uses TRBV15 and TRBJ2-5; TCRdb gives TRBD2 as the D gene, but with no DNA this cannot be confirmed. The CDR3 length is 15 residues. Germline CDR1 reads LNHNV; CDR2 reads YYDKDF (reference sequence). CDR3 residues: CATSRDDGLEGTQYF.

The CDR3: CASSIPRGGGTHQPQHF. The chain carries TRBV19 and TRBJ1-5; there is no DNA to check the TCRdb D call of TRBD1. Germline values: CDR1 LNHDA, CDR2 SQIVND (reference sequence). This CDR3 region has 17 residues.

CDR3 amino acids: CSVTDGTGQAGELFF. J is TRBJ2-2 and V is TRBV29-1; the D call of TRBD1 rests on TCRdb alone, since no DNA is present to check it. The germline gives CDR1 SQVTM, CDR2 ANQGSEA. The CDR3 has 15 amino acids.

The genes are TRBV5-4 and TRBJ2-7; TCRdb's D gene call, TRBD1, goes unchecked for lack of DNA. The CDR3 has 13 amino acids. The germline V gene encodes CDR1 SGHNT and CDR2 YYREEE (reference sequence). CDR3 amino acids: CASSPSVRNEQYF.

The chain combines TRBV2 with TRBJ2-7. Germline V gene sequence: CDR1 SNHLY, CDR2 FYNNEI. This CDR3 spans 15 amino acids. This chain's CDR3 is CASSDGLSSSYEQYF.

The chain combines TRBV7-9 with TRBJ2-3; with no DNA, the TCRdb D assignment of TRBD2 cannot be verified. The germline gives CDR1 SEHNR, CDR2 FQNEAQ (reference sequence). CDR3 length: 16 amino acids. CDR3: CASSSPSGNNEDTQYF. Complete variable domain (other parts from reference TRBV7-9 and TRBJ2-3): DTGVSQNPRHKITKRGQNVTFRCDPISEHNRLYWYRQTLGQGPEFLTYFQNEAQLEKSRLLSDRFSAERPKGSFSTLEIQRTEQGDSAMYLCASSSPSGNNEDTQYFGPGTRLTVL.

This chain uses TRBV6-5 with TRBJ1-2. The length of the CDR3 is 11 residues. The germline V gene has CDR1 MNHEY and CDR2 SVGAGI. The CDR3 protein is CASGPFYGYTF.

The gene calls are TRBV5-1 and TRBJ2-1; the D call of TRBD2 rests on TCRdb alone, since no DNA is present to check it. CDR1 is SGHRS, CDR2 YFSETQ, per germline. This CDR3 contains 15 residues. The CDR3 is CASREEQLSYNEQFF.